This entry lists 22 T cell receptor beta chains sequenced from one sample in a study of naive and memory T cell subsets. An equimolar mix of two oligonucleotides served as the beta constant-region primer for TRBC1 and TRBC2. Nested alpha and beta constant-region primers with the SP2 primer drove four PCR rounds on ligated cDNA. TCRdb passed the UMI-ligation and nested PCR reads through MiXCR, listing each CDR3 protein once. The sample includes some 82,000 distinct CDR3 sequences, 9% of them seen just once. Sequenced sample: naive CD8+ T cells from blood. All receptors derive from a human donor in good health.

With respect to this clonotype: A read error is possible here, since a much larger clone lies one base away. J is TRBJ2-1 and V is TRBV5-4, with 8 nucleotides matching TRBD2. The CDR3 totals 15 residues. V lost 1 base and J lost 3; bases outside the gene matches: 3. Germline V gives CDR1 SGHNT, CDR2 YYREEE (reference sequence). CDR3 DNA sequence: TGTGCCAGCAGCTTGAAGCGGGAGCTCTACAATGAGCAGTTCTTC. This codes for CASSLKRELYNEQFF.

The chain uses TRBV11-2 and TRBJ2-3; 10 bases fit TRBD1. After removal of 5 bases from V and 4 bases from J, the junction contained 9 bases not matched to a gene. The CDR3 totals 16 residues. Germline CDR1 SGHAT, CDR2 FQNNGV. The CDR3 here is CASSETGTGEADTQYF. Here the CDR3 DNA reads TGTGCCAGCAGCGAAACCGGGACAGGGGAAGCAGATACGCAGTATTTT.

This clonotype has ten or more counts. The chain has TRBV18 and TRBJ2-7; no firm D call. V shed 3 bases and J shed 3 bases, with 18 bases lying between them. The CDR3 runs to 16 residues. Germline V CDR1 and CDR2: KGHSH, LQKENI. CDR3 DNA sequence: TGTGCCAGCTCACCCCTCCGATTCGGCAGTGACTACGAGCAGTACTTC. Translation: CASSPLRFGSDYEQYF.

This clonotype was picked up many times. The V and J genes are TRBV6-5 and TRBJ1-1, with a possible D match to TRBD1 (5 bases). The V end lost 4 bases, the J end lost 1 base, and 13 bases lay between the germline ends. Germline V CDR1 and CDR2: MNHEY, SVGAGI. CDR3 length: 15 residues. The CDR3 sequence: CASSLTGPPNTEAFF. CDR3 coding DNA: TGTGCCAGCAGTTTAACAGGTCCCCCGAACACTGAAGCTTTCTTT.

The chain links TRBV4-1 to TRBJ2-7; TRBD2 agrees at 7 bases. J gave up 0 bases and V 2 bases, and 10 bases lay outside the gene matches. In germline, CDR1 is MGHRA, CDR2 YSYEKL. This CDR3 is 17 amino acids long. CDR3 nucleotides: TGCGCCAGCAGCCAACAAGACTTAGCGGGCGCCTCCTACGAGCAGTACTTC. Its translation: CASSQQDLAGASYEQYF.

This clonotype has a single count. This rearrangement joins TRBV28 to TRBJ1-2; TRBD1 matches 7 bases. Trimming removed 6 bases from V and 3 bases from J; junction bases left unmatched: 7. Germline V gene data show CDR1 as MDHEN and CDR2 as SYDVKM. The CDR3 extends over 14 amino acids. This CDR3 reads CASRKDRADYGYTF. The CDR3, as DNA: TGTGCCAGCAGAAAAGACAGGGCCGACTATGGCTACACCTTC.

Many counts were recorded for this clonotype. The chain uses TRBV29-1 and TRBJ1-1, with no clear D. Germline loops: CDR1 SQVTM, CDR2 ANQGSEA. The length of the CDR3 is 14 residues. V was shortened by 5 bases and J by 1 base, with 14 bases between the two germline ends. The CDR3 DNA is TGCAGCGTTTCCCCCCGAGGAGAGAACACTGAAGCTTTCTTT. This codes for CSVSPRGENTEAFF. Full variable domain (missing parts from reference TRBV29-1 and TRBJ1-1): SAVISQKPSRDICQRGTSLTIQCQVDSQVTMMFWYRQQPGQSLTLIATANQGSEATYESGFVIDKFPISRPNLTFSTLTVSNMSPEDSSIYLCSVSPRGENTEAFFGQGTRLTVV.

This clonotype was detected only once. Just one base apart from a much larger clone, this may be a read error. No conserved phenylalanine or tryptophan is present at the end of the CDR3, so a read error is the likely explanation. This chain links TRBV15 with TRBJ2-7; 7 bases agree with TRBD2. The CDR3 runs 14 residues. Looked up from germline, CDR1 is LNHNV and CDR2 is YYDKDF (reference sequence). Unmatched junction bases numbered 4, after V lost 3 bases and J lost 2 bases. Here the CDR3 reads CATSSSGTPYEQYS. In DNA form, the CDR3 reads TGTGCCACCAGCAGCAGCGGGACTCCCTACGAGCAGTACTCC.

V is TRBV5-1 and J is TRBJ1-1, with 8 bases that match TRBD1. Germline V CDR1 and CDR2: SGHRS, YFSETQ. The CDR3 contains 15 residues. Trimming removed 4 bases from V and 1 base from J; junction bases left unmatched: 6. CDR3 sequence reads: CASSLRTGQNTEAFF. For the CDR3, the DNA is TGCGCCAGCAGCCTAAGGACAGGGCAGAACACTGAAGCTTTCTTT.

This clonotype showed up many times. The chain uses TRBV10-2 and TRBJ2-3; D is uncertain. Germline CDR1 WSHSY, CDR2 SAAADI. Between the trimmed V and J ends, which lost 0 bases and 12 bases, there was a span of 13 bases. This CDR3 region has 13 residues. The CDR3 loop is CASSESLGPFQYF. The CDR3 DNA reads TGCGCCAGCAGTGAGTCTCTAGGACCTTTCCAGTATTTT.

Only a few counts were recorded for this clonotype. The chain joins TRBV10-3 to TRBJ2-2; the D gene is possibly TRBD1 (6 bases). Germline CDR1 is ENHRY and CDR2 is SYGVKD. The CDR3 loop spans 15 amino acids. The V end was cut by 1 base, the J end by 1 base, with 7 bases between. DNA for the CDR3: TGTGCCATCAGTGAGTTACAGGGGAACACCGGGGAGCTGTTTTTT. This sequence encodes CAISELQGNTGELFF.

In this sample, this clonotype turned up a few times. The chain employs TRBV19 and TRBJ1-4, with TRBD1 matching over 9 bases. Germline lookup yields CDR1 LNHDA and CDR2 SQIVND (reference sequence). The CDR3 consists of 14 residues. The V segment lost 9 bases and the J segment 6 bases; nucleotides outside the gene matches: 8. CDR3 nucleotide sequence: TGTGCCAGCAGCACGGGACAGGGAGATGAAAAACTGTTTTTT. Translation gives CASSTGQGDEKLFF.

This clonotype turned up a few times. CDR3 sequence: CASSSADSWQETQYF. The CDR3 nucleotides are TGTGCCAGCAGCTCCGCTGACAGTTGGCAAGAGACCCAGTACTTC. The chain joins TRBV11-2 to TRBJ2-5; possible D gene TRBD1, 5 bases. Germline CDR1 reads SGHAT; CDR2 reads FQNNGV. Trimming left V 4 bases short and J 2 bases short, with 14 bases between. The length of the CDR3 is 15 residues.

There are a few counts of this clonotype. This rearrangement joins TRBV13 to TRBJ2-7, with D maybe TRBD1 (5 bases). V lost 6 bases and J 3 bases, leaving 15 bases between the germline ends. Germline-derived CDR1 and CDR2 are PRHDT and FYEKMQ (reference sequence). CDR3 length: 14 amino acids. Here the CDR3 reads CASSHSDRIYEQYF. DNA for the CDR3: TGTGCCAGCAGTCACTCTGACAGAATCTACGAGCAGTACTTC.

This clonotype showed up just a few times. The gene calls are TRBV28 and TRBJ2-5, with 9 positions matching TRBD1. After removal of 0 bases from V and 7 bases from J, the junction contained 12 bases not matched to a gene. CDR1 is MDHEN, CDR2 SYDVKM, per germline. The CDR3 is made up of 17 amino acids. CDR3 region: CASSLWIGTGQVGTQYF. CDR3 DNA: TGTGCCAGCAGTTTATGGATAGGGACAGGGCAAGTGGGGACCCAGTACTTC.

The table lists this clonotype with a few counts. The CDR3 sequence: CASSRPGVNEQFF. The CDR3 DNA is TGTGCCAGCAGCCGACCAGGGGTAAATGAGCAGTTCTTC. The chain has TRBV28 and TRBJ2-1; D is perhaps TRBD1 (6 bases). The germline V gene has CDR1 MDHEN and CDR2 SYDVKM. This CDR3 region has 13 residues. The ends were cut back, 6 bases at V and 7 bases at J, with 13 bases in the middle.

The rearrangement links TRBV29-1 to TRBJ2-1, with 10 nucleotides matching TRBD2. The CDR3 extends over 15 amino acids. Germline CDR1 reads SQVTM; CDR2 reads ANQGSEA. The V segment lost 6 bases and the J segment 0 bases; nucleotides outside the gene matches: 5. The CDR3 reads CSVDSSGSSYNEQFF. The CDR3 nucleotides read TGCAGCGTCGACTCTAGCGGGAGCTCCTACAATGAGCAGTTCTTC.

This clonotype has a handful of counts. The V and J genes are TRBV12-3 or TRBV12-4 and TRBJ1-1; the D gene is possibly TRBD1 (5 bases). V was cut by 5 bases and J by 11 bases, with 21 bases left in between. This CDR3 spans 14 amino acids. The DNA of the CDR3 is TGTGCCAGCAGTATCGAAAGGGAGGGGTGGAAGGCTTTCTTT. Protein: CASSIEREGWKAFF.

This clonotype was found many times. The genes are TRBV29-1 and TRBJ2-1, with 14 bases fitting TRBD2. With 4 bases clipped from V and 4 bases from J, the junction kept 3 bases outside the gene matches. CDR3 length: 15 residues. Germline values: CDR1 SQVTM, CDR2 ANQGSEA. The CDR3 spells CSVGGLAGEYNEQFF. The CDR3 bases are TGCAGCGTTGGGGGACTAGCGGGAGAGTACAATGAGCAGTTCTTC.

This clonotype was counted a few times. The chain carries TRBV5-1 and TRBJ2-1, with D perhaps TRBD2 (5 bases). Germline CDR1 SGHRS, CDR2 YFSETQ. The CDR3 extends over 16 amino acids. V lost 4 bases and J 8 bases, leaving 22 bases between the germline ends. This chain's CDR3 is CASSHVNPSGIDEQFF. The CDR3 region has the DNA TGCGCCAGCAGCCACGTAAACCCCTCGGGGATAGATGAGCAGTTCTTC.

This clonotype was detected ten times or more. The rearrangement links TRBV9 to TRBJ1-1; TRBD1 aligns across 9 bases. The CDR3 extends over 15 amino acids. Germline CDR1 is SGDLS and CDR2 is YYNGEE. The V and J ends lost 0 bases and 5 bases, in that order; junction bases with no gene match: 5. In DNA form, the CDR3 reads TGTGCCAGCAGCGTAGGGGGACAGGGAGGTACTGAAGCTTTCTTT. This encodes CASSVGGQGGTEAFF.

This chain links TRBV5-1 with TRBJ2-5; the D gene could be TRBD1 or TRBD2 (5 bases each). V gave up 2 bases and J gave up 1 base, with 9 bases separating them. Germline V CDR1 and CDR2: SGHRS, YFSETQ. The CDR3 length is 14 residues. The CDR3 is CASSFMGTQETQYF. CDR3 bases: TGCGCCAGCAGCTTTATGGGGACCCAAGAGACCCAGTACTTC. Supplemented by reference TRBV5-1 and TRBJ2-5, the full variable domain reads KAGVTQTPRYLIKTRGQQVTLSCSPISGHRSVSWYQQTPGQGLQFLFEYFSETQRNKGNFPGRFSGRQFSNSRSEMNVSTLELGDSALYLCASSFMGTQETQYFGPGTRLLVL.